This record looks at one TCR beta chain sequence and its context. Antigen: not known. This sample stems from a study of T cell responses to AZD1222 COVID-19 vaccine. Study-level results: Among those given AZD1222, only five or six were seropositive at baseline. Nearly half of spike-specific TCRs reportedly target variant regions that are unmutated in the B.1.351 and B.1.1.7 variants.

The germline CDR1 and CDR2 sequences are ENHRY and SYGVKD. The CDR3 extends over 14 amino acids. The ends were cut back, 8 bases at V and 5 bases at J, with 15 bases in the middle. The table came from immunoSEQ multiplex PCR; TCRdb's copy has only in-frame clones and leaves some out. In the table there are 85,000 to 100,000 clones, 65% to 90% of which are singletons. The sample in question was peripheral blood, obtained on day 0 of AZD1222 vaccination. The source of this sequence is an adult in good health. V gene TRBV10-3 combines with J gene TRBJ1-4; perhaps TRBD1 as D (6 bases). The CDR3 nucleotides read TGTGCCATCTCCGAGGGGGGGACAAATGAAAAACTGTTTTTT. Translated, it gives CAISEGGTNEKLFF.